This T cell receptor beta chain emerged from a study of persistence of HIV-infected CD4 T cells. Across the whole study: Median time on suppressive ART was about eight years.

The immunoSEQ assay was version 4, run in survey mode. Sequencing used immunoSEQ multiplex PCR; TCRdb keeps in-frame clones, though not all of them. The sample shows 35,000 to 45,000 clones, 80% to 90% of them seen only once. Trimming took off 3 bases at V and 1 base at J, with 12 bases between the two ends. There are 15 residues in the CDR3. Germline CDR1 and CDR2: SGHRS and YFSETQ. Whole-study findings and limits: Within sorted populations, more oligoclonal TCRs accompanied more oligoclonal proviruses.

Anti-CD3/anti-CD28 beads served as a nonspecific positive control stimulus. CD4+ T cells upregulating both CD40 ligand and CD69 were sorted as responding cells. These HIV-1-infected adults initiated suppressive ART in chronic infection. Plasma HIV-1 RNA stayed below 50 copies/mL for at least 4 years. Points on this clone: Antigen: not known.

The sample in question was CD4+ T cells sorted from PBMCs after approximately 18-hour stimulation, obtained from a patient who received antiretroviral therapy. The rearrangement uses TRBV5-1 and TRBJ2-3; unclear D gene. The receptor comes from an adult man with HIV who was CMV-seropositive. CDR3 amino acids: CASSWRGSGTDTQYF. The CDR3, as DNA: TGCGCCAGCAGCTGGCGTGGATCGGGCACAGATACGCAGTATTTT.